The 14 T cell receptor beta chains below were found in one sample sequenced in a study of PD-1 blockade in mismatch repair-deficient tumors. Profiled with immunoSEQ multiplex PCR; TCRdb holds only in-frame clones, not every one. Of about 120,000 clones detected, over 60% appear once; the ten largest clones hold approximately 5%. Material: peripheral blood, obtained 60 weeks after starting pembrolizumab. These receptors were taken from an adult with mismatch repair-deficient cancer.

The gene calls are TRBV7-9 and TRBJ1-1; D uncertain. Germline CDR1 SEHNR, CDR2 FQNEAQ (reference sequence). V lost 1 base, J lost 7 bases, and 7 bases lay in between. This CDR3 contains 12 residues. The CDR3 sequence is CASSLGTGEAFF. For the CDR3, the DNA is TGTGCCAGCAGCTTAGGGACGGGTGAAGCTTTCTTT.

This chain joins TRBV14 and TRBJ2-3; 11 positions agree with TRBD2. V shed 4 bases, J shed 0 bases, and the junction held 3 bases outside the gene matches. This CDR3 comprises 16 residues. CDR1 is SGHDN and CDR2 is FVKESK in the germline V gene. DNA for the CDR3: TGTGCCAGCAGCCGGAGACTAGCGGGAAGCACAGATACGCAGTATTTT. Its protein product is CASSRRLAGSTDTQYF. Combining the CDR3 with reference TRBV14 and TRBJ2-3 gives the whole variable domain EAGVTQFPSHSVIEKGQTVTLRCDPISGHDNLYWYRRVMGKEIKFLLHFVKESKQDESGMPNNRFLAERTGGTYSTLKVQPAELEDSGVYFCASSRRLAGSTDTQYFGPGTRLTVL.

This chain uses TRBV23-1 with TRBJ1-5; D may be TRBD1 (6 bases). TRBV23-1 is marked as an open reading frame, function uncertain. With 3 bases removed from V and 3 bases from J, the gap between germline ends came to 15 bases. The CDR3 consists of 16 residues. CDR3 in DNA: TGCGCCAGCAGTCAGCGTCAGGGGCTCGACAATCAGCCCCAGCATTTT. Its protein is CASSQRQGLDNQPQHF.

Written as DNA, the CDR3 is TGTGCCAGCAGCCAACCGACAGGAGGCTACACCTTC. Translated, it gives CASSQPTGGYTF. This chain links TRBV7-9 with TRBJ1-2; maybe TRBD1 (6 bases). The CDR3 has 12 amino acids. Trimming removed 5 bases at V and 8 bases at J, with 12 bases between. Germline CDR1 reads SEHNR; CDR2 reads FQNEAQ (reference sequence).

The count of this clone is one. V is TRBV19 and J is TRBJ1-5; D perhaps matches TRBD1 (6 bases). The CDR3 sequence is 14 residues long. V dropped 4 bases and J dropped 5 bases, with 12 bases sitting between them. Germline CDR1 reads LNHDA; CDR2 reads SQIVND (reference sequence). The CDR3 DNA reads TGTGCCAGTAGTACGCGGACAGATTATCAGCCCCAGCATTTT. It translates to CASSTRTDYQPQHF.

V usage is TRBV4-2 and J usage is TRBJ2-1; D may be TRBD2 (6 bases). The CDR3 totals 19 residues. Trimming pared 0 bases from V and 4 bases from J, leaving 22 bases between. Germline V gives CDR1 LGHNA, CDR2 YNFKEQ. CDR3 nucleotides: TGTGCCAGCAGCCAAGAAATTACGGGCCGGGTAGCGGATTACAATGAGCAGTTCTTC. It translates to CASSQEITGRVADYNEQFF.

The sample holds one count of this clone. This CDR3 reads CASSLAGWLGQQTSGRRNEQFF. Written as DNA, the CDR3 is TGTGCCAGCAGCTTAGCCGGTTGGTTGGGACAGCAGACTAGCGGGCGGCGCAATGAGCAGTTCTTC. The rearrangement links TRBV7-2 to TRBJ2-1; TRBD2 matches 10 bases. V was clipped by 0 bases and J by 6 bases; unmatched bases: 23. Germline V gene lookup returns CDR1 SGHTA and CDR2 FQGNSA. The CDR3 totals 22 residues.

The chain recombines TRBV28 with TRBJ1-5; a possible D gene is TRBD1 (5 bases). V lost 5 bases and J lost 4, with 12 bases in between. Germline-derived CDR1 and CDR2 are MDHEN and SYDVKM. There are 14 residues in the CDR3. Here the CDR3 reads CASSRDATNQPQHF. Written as DNA, the CDR3 is TGTGCCAGCAGTCGGGACGCCACGAATCAGCCCCAGCATTTT.

This clone was counted once. V usage is TRBV6-1 and J usage is TRBJ2-4; D is ambiguous. Trimming removed 2 bases at V and 3 bases at J, with 17 bases between. There are 17 residues in the CDR3. Per germline, CDR1 MNHNS and CDR2 SASEGT. The CDR3 nucleotides read TGTGCCAGCAGTGAATTCGGCTTTGGGGTCGGCAAAAACATTCAGTACTTC. This codes for CASSEFGFGVGKNIQYF.

V and J are TRBV9 and TRBJ1-3; perhaps TRBD1 as D (5 bases). Trimming took off 7 bases at V and 2 bases at J, with 19 bases between the two ends. Germline CDR1 and CDR2: SGDLS and YYNGEE. This CDR3 is 16 amino acids long. The CDR3 region is CASGMGGGGTGNTIYF. The CDR3 nucleotides are TGTGCCAGCGGGATGGGCGGGGGAGGAACTGGAAACACCATATATTTT.

The genes are TRBV7-2 and TRBJ1-1; a weak D match, TRBD1 (5 bases). Trimming cost V 0 bases and J 5 bases, with 10 bases left between them. Germline-derived CDR1 and CDR2 are SGHTA and FQGNSA. The CDR3 extends over 14 amino acids. CDR3 amino acids: CASSLALEGTEAFF. Here the CDR3 DNA reads TGTGCCAGCAGCTTAGCGTTGGAGGGGACTGAAGCTTTCTTT.

The V and J genes are TRBV7-2 and TRBJ2-1; 9 bases agree with TRBD1. The ends lost 1 base at V and 9 bases at J; junction bases unmatched: 13. Germline V CDR1 and CDR2: SGHTA, FQGNSA. The CDR3 spans 17 residues. CDR3 amino acids: CASSLVRPGQGIAEQFF. The CDR3 coding sequence is TGTGCCAGCAGCTTAGTTCGACCGGGACAGGGAATAGCTGAGCAGTTCTTC.

In this sample, this clone turned up a few times. The V call is TRBV9, the J call TRBJ2-1; either TRBD1 or TRBD2 may fit D (5 bases each). This CDR3 is 15 amino acids long. Germline CDR1 is SGDLS and CDR2 is YYNGEE. Between the trimmed V and J ends, which lost 0 bases and 4 bases, there was a span of 11 bases. CDR3 sequence: CASSVDGTAYNEQFF. CDR3 sequence (DNA): TGTGCCAGCAGCGTAGATGGGACGGCTTACAATGAGCAGTTCTTC.

This chain's CDR3 is CASSLTSGSRHEQYF. In nucleotides, the CDR3 is TGCGCCAGCAGCTTGACTAGCGGGAGCCGACACGAGCAGTACTTC. The chain joins TRBV5-1 to TRBJ2-7, with TRBD2 matching over 11 bases. CDR3 length: 15 residues. CDR1 is SGHRS, CDR2 YFSETQ, per germline. V lost 1 base and J lost 5; bases outside the gene matches: 5.